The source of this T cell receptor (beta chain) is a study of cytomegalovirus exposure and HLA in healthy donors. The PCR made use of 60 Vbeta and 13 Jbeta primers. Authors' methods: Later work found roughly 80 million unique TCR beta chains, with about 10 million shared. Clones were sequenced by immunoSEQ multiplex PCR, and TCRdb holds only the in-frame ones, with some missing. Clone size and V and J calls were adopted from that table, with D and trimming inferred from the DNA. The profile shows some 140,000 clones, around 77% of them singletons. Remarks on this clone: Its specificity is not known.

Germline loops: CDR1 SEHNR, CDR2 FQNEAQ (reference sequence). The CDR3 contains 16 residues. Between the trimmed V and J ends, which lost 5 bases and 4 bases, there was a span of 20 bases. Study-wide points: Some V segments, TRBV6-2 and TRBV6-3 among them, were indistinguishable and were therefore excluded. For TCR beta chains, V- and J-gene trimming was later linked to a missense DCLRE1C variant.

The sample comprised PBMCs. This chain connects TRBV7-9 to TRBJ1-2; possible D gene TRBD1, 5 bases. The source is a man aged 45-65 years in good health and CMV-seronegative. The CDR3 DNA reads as TGTGCCAGCAGCACGATTGGTACAGGAGGGATCTATGGCTACACCTTC. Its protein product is CASSTIGTGGIYGYTF.